These T cell receptor beta chains were read from a single sample in a study of blood T cell repertoires in COVID-19. TCRdb's table, derived via immunoSEQ multiplex PCR, lists solely in-frame clones and lacks some. The sample consists of 300,000 to 350,000 clones, roughly 86% of them appearing once. Sequenced sample: peripheral blood. These receptors were taken from a man younger than 45 with COVID-19, enrolled during active disease. Each CDR3 is given with its conserved first and last residue. D genes are given only for firm matches.

CDR3	V	D
CATSDLDRSYGYTF	TRBV24-1	-
CASSPPGPQHF	TRBV6-2/TRBV6-3	-
CASSEYRDYSYEQYF	TRBV5-6	TRBD2
CASSPRGDDEKLFF	TRBV4-3	-
CASSGRGFGYTF	TRBV9	-
CASSLSGTYNEQFF	TRBV7-9	TRBD2
CASSIGTGEWDEQYF	TRBV19	TRBD1
CASSLDRRESAYEQYF	TRBV11-2	TRBD2
CASSRGPFYNEQFF	TRBV6-5	-
CASRSGTGQFNEQFF	TRBV27	TRBD1
CASSPPDRVQYF	TRBV11-2	TRBD1